The 15 T cell receptor beta chains below come from one sample, sequenced in a study of CD4+ T cells in melanoma. Data came from immunoSEQ multiplex PCR; TCRdb stores just in-frame clones and leaves some out. The data contain about 50,000 clones, roughly 89% of them singletons. Material for sequencing was peripheral blood. The receptors originated from a human donor with melanoma.

CDR3 sequence reads: CASSLWTSGGVSETQYF. The CDR3 DNA follows: TGTGCCAGCAGCTTATGGACTAGCGGGGGGGTGTCAGAGACCCAGTACTTC. The genes are TRBV11-2 and TRBJ2-5; 15 positions agree with TRBD2. Germline CDR1 reads SGHAT; CDR2 reads FQNNGV. The trim removed 2 bases at V and 4 bases at J, leaving 5 bases unmatched. This CDR3 is built from 17 residues.

This rearrangement joins TRBV28 to TRBJ2-7; D is unresolved. The germline V gene has CDR1 MDHEN and CDR2 SYDVKM. This CDR3 region has 14 residues. V was cut by 4 bases and J by 3 bases, with 13 bases left in between. CDR3 region: CASSSHGPSYEQYF. The CDR3 DNA is TGTGCCAGCAGTTCCCACGGACCGAGCTACGAGCAGTACTTC.

Written as DNA, the CDR3 is TGTGCCAGCAGCCCTAACCGGGACAGCCTAGGGCACAATGAGCAGTTCTTC. Its translation: CASSPNRDSLGHNEQFF. This chain connects TRBV9 to TRBJ2-1; 7 bases align to TRBD1. J lost 5 bases, V lost 4 bases, and 15 bases had no gene match. CDR3 size: 17 residues. CDR1 SGDLS and CDR2 YYNGEE come from the germline V gene.

This chain connects TRBV30 to TRBJ2-7; no reliable D call. Germline loops: CDR1 GTSNPN, CDR2 SVGIG (reference sequence). Trimming took off 0 bases at V and 7 bases at J, with 10 bases between the two ends. The CDR3 runs 12 residues. Here the CDR3 reads CAWSVAGWEQYF. Written as DNA, the CDR3 is TGTGCCTGGAGTGTAGCCGGGTGGGAGCAGTACTTC.

This sequence joins TRBV5-1 and TRBJ2-3; 9 bases line up with TRBD1. There are 16 residues in the CDR3. CDR1 and CDR2 (germline): SGHRS, YFSETQ. Trimming took 0 bases from V and 11 from J; bases not matched to a gene: 13. CDR3 DNA sequence: TGCGCCAGCAGCTTGGAGAACCCGGGACAGGGCCCTGGGCAGTATTTT. This gives the protein CASSLENPGQGPGQYF.

This rearrangement joins TRBV6-5 to TRBJ2-7, with 8 nucleotides matching TRBD1. With V trimmed by 2 bases and J by 1 base, 4 bases remained unmatched. CDR1 is MNHEY and CDR2 is SVGAGI in the germline V gene. There are 15 residues in the CDR3. CDR3 DNA: TGTGCCAGCAGTTACGCCGGGACAGGTTCCTACGAGCAGTACTTC. Residues: CASSYAGTGSYEQYF.

This chain uses TRBV10-3 with TRBJ1-1, with D unclear. Trimming removed 4 bases from V and 4 bases from J, with 7 bases in between. The CDR3 runs to 12 residues. The germline CDR1 and CDR2 sequences are ENHRY and SYGVKD. The CDR3 sequence is CAISVRGTEAFF. CDR3 nucleotide sequence: TGTGCCATCAGTGTACGGGGCACTGAAGCTTTCTTT.

The rearrangement uses TRBV5-8 and TRBJ2-3, with D unclear. V lost 2 bases and J 7 bases, leaving 11 bases between the germline ends. Germline V CDR1 and CDR2: SGHTS, YDEGEE. The CDR3 extends over 13 amino acids. The CDR3 DNA reads as TGTGCCAGCAGCTTCCTTCGGGCGAATACGCAGTATTTT. Its protein product is CASSFLRANTQYF.

This clone was detected only a few times. The J gene is TRBJ1-1, the V gene TRBV20-1; D is ambiguous. Trimming removed 3 bases at V and 4 bases at J, with 6 bases between. Per the germline V gene, CDR1 is DFQATT and CDR2 is SNEGSKA (reference sequence). This CDR3 is 11 amino acids long. CDR3 residues: CSASYGTEAFF. For the CDR3, the DNA is TGCAGTGCTAGTTATGGCACTGAAGCTTTCTTT.

The chain employs TRBV5-4 and TRBJ2-7; perhaps D is TRBD1 or TRBD2 (6 bases each). The germline CDR1 and CDR2 sequences are SGHNT and YYREEE (reference sequence). V shed 4 bases and J shed 5 bases, with 16 bases lying between them. This CDR3 has 14 amino acids. CDR3 sequence (DNA): TGTGCCAGCAGCGGATCGGGGGCGGGGAACGAGCAGTACTTC. Its translation is CASSGSGAGNEQYF. The full variable domain, in which reference TRBV5-4 and TRBJ2-7 provide the parts outside the CDR3, is ETGVTQSPTHLIKTRGQQVTLRCSSQSGHNTVSWYQQALGQGPQFIFQYYREEENGRGNFPPRFSGLQFPNYSSELNVNALELDDSALYLCASSGSGAGNEQYFGPGTRLTVT.

J is TRBJ1-1 and V is TRBV28; 9 bases match TRBD1. This CDR3 spans 14 amino acids. CDR1 and CDR2 from the germline V gene are MDHEN and SYDVKM. J gave up 10 bases and V 3 bases, and 9 bases lay outside the gene matches. The CDR3 loop is CASSFGTGPTGAFF. The DNA of the CDR3 is TGTGCCAGCAGTTTCGGGACAGGGCCCACCGGAGCTTTCTTT.

The chain recombines TRBV11-3 with TRBJ2-1, with TRBD2 identical over 9 bases. V lost 1 base and J lost 3; bases outside the gene matches: 4. CDR1 is SGHNT, CDR2 YENEEA, per germline. CDR3 length equals 16 residues. CDR3 sequence (DNA): TGTGCCAGCAGCTTAGGGGGCGGGGGGGGCTACAATGAGCAGTTCTTC. Its protein product is CASSLGGGGGYNEQFF.

The CDR3 sequence is CAWSGSNYGYTF. The CDR3 DNA sequence: TGTGCCTGGAGTGGCAGTAACTATGGCTACACCTTC. The chain carries TRBV30 and TRBJ1-2; D is uncertain. V was clipped by 1 base and J by 1 base, with 4 bases between them. The germline V gene encodes CDR1 GTSNPN and CDR2 SVGIG (reference sequence). The CDR3 is 12 residues long.

The CDR3 DNA reads as TGTGCCAGCAGCCCGGACAGGGGCAATGAGCAGTTCTTC. This gives the protein CASSPDRGNEQFF. The V and J genes are TRBV13 and TRBJ2-1, with 9 bases fitting TRBD1. The CDR3 covers 13 residues. The ends lost 5 bases at V and 6 bases at J; junction bases unmatched: 2. CDR1 PRHDT and CDR2 FYEKMQ come from the germline V gene (reference sequence).

This clone turned up a few times. The gene calls are TRBV14 and TRBJ2-2, with 7 bases aligning to TRBD1. The V and J ends lost 4 bases and 2 bases, in that order; junction bases with no gene match: 4. CDR1 and CDR2 from the germline V gene are SGHDN and FVKESK. The CDR3 runs 15 residues. The CDR3: CASSPDRANTGELFF. The DNA for the CDR3 is TGTGCCAGCAGCCCCGACAGGGCAAACACCGGGGAGCTGTTTTTT.